This is a list of T cell receptor beta chains from one sample in a study of cytomegalovirus exposure and HLA in healthy donors. Some clones are missing from TCRdb's copy, which holds only in-frame ones; the method was immunoSEQ multiplex PCR. The sample holds about 69,000 clones, just under 70% seen once. Sequencing was done on a sample of PBMCs. All receptors derive from a woman in her twenties or thirties in good health and CMV-seronegative. Both conserved end residues are part of each CDR3. D genes are given only for firm matches. Only part of the rows carry a size: once, few, many, or a class if the clone is expanded.

>.|TRBJ2-1|TRBV19|TRBD2
CASRVAGNLNEQFF
TGTGCCAGTAGGGTAGCGGGGAATCTCAATGAGCAGTTCTTC
>few|TRBJ2-3|TRBV10-1|.
CASSEGGLDTQYF
TGCGCCAGCAGTGAAGGCGGGTTAGATACGCAGTATTTT
>once|TRBJ1-1|TRBV27|.
CASSFFVNTEAFF
TGTGCCAGCAGTTTTTTCGTGAACACTGAAGCTTTCTTT
>.|TRBJ2-2|TRBV7-6|.
CASSLAPGVYTGELFF
TGTGCCAGCAGCTTAGCGCCAGGTGTCTACACCGGGGAGCTGTTTTTT
>.|TRBJ2-7|TRBV5-1|.
CASRNAGSYEQYF
TGCGCCAGCAGAAATGCGGGGTCCTACGAGCAGTACTTC
>once|TRBJ2-3|TRBV4-1|.
CASSQKQTPGTQYF
TGCGCCAGCAGCCAAAAACAGACCCCGGGGACGCAGTATTTT
>.|TRBJ1-2|TRBV5-1|.
CASSPYGERSGYTF
TGCGCCAGCAGCCCGTACGGGGAGCGAAGCGGCTACACCTTC
>.|TRBJ1-2|TRBV7-9|.
CASSLQGAPMEGRGYTF
TGTGCCAGCAGCTTACAAGGGGCGCCAATGGAGGGACGGGGCTACACCTTC
>.|TRBJ2-2|TRBV9|.
CASSVSDTGELFF
TGTGCCAGCAGCGTTAGCGACACCGGGGAGCTGTTTTTT
>.|TRBJ1-5|TRBV2|.
CASSEGTVNQPQHF
TGTGCCAGCAGTGAAGGGACAGTCAATCAGCCCCAGCATTTT
>.|TRBJ1-2|TRBV2|.
CASSEGRGASGYTF
TGTGCCAGCAGTGAAGGCAGGGGAGCATCTGGCTACACCTTC
>.|TRBJ2-7|TRBV6-5|.
CASSYLGSYEQYF
TGTGCCAGCAGTTATCTAGGATCCTACGAGCAGTACTTC
>.|TRBJ2-5|TRBV2|TRBD2
CASSDPGGETQYF
TGTGCCAGCAGTGATCCGGGGGGGGAGACCCAGTACTTC
>.|TRBJ1-4|TRBV7-6|TRBD1
CASSFPGQDYEKLFF
TGTGCCAGCAGCTTCCCGGGACAGGACTATGAAAAACTGTTTTTT